This entry lists 18 T cell receptor beta chains sequenced from one sample in a study of CD8 T cells in Susac syndrome. RNA totalling roughly 0.5 to 1 ug underwent reverse transcription with random hexamers. TCRdb reprocessed the immunoSEQ multiplex PCR reads via MiXCR and lists one record per CDR3 protein. The sample shows some 300,000 distinct CDR3 sequences, roughly 85% of them seen only once. Sequenced input: CD8+ T cells from PBMCs. The receptor set was obtained from a human donor with multiple sclerosis.

The CDR3 loop reads CATSRDLGANQPQHF. The CDR3 region has the DNA TGTGCCACCAGCAGAGATCTGGGAGCAAATCAGCCCCAGCATTTT. The rearrangement uses TRBV15 and TRBJ1-5; D is unclear. V was cut by 0 bases and J by 4 bases, with 10 bases left in between. CDR1 is LNHNV and CDR2 is YYDKDF in the germline V gene (reference sequence). This CDR3 spans 15 amino acids.

The chain employs TRBV5-1 and TRBJ2-7, with 8 bases that match TRBD2. Trimming cost V 4 bases and J 3 bases; bases outside gene matches: 15. Germline CDR1 is SGHRS and CDR2 is YFSETQ. This CDR3 comprises 17 residues. The CDR3 bases are TGCGCCAGCAGCCTCGATCCGTTAGCGGGAAGAGGCTACGAGCAGTACTTC. Amino acid sequence: CASSLDPLAGRGYEQYF. The complete variable domain, with remaining parts taken from reference TRBV5-1 and TRBJ2-7, reads KAGVTQTPRYLIKTRGQQVTLSCSPISGHRSVSWYQQTPGQGLQFLFEYFSETQRNKGNFPGRFSGRQFSNSRSEMNVSTLELGDSALYLCASSLDPLAGRGYEQYFGPGTRLTVT.

V and J are TRBV7-9 and TRBJ1-2, with D unclear. The germline V and J ends were trimmed by 2 bases and 5 bases, with 12 bases remaining between them. CDR1 is SEHNR and CDR2 is FQNEAQ in the germline V gene (reference sequence). The CDR3 runs 14 residues. The CDR3 DNA reads as TGTGCCAGCAGCTTATCAGGTGAAGGATATGGCTACACCTTC. Its translation: CASSLSGEGYGYTF.

This chain connects TRBV6-5 to TRBJ2-1; D not certain. The CDR3 extends over 13 amino acids. The germline CDR1 and CDR2 sequences are MNHEY and SVGAGI. V gave up 2 bases and J gave up 3 bases, with 5 bases separating them. The CDR3 region is CASSYSIYNEQFF. The CDR3 nucleotides are TGTGCCAGCAGTTACAGCATCTACAATGAGCAGTTCTTC.

J is TRBJ1-2 and V is TRBV7-9; D unresolved. Germline CDR1 and CDR2: SEHNR and FQNEAQ (reference sequence). This CDR3 is 13 amino acids long. Trimming cost V 1 base and J 4 bases, with 7 bases left between them. CDR3 sequence reads: CASSLDTVYGYTF. The CDR3 bases are TGTGCCAGCAGCTTAGATACAGTCTATGGCTACACCTTC.

The CDR3 nucleotides read TGTGCCAGCAGCGTAGAGCCAGGGACCGCGAACACCGGGGAGCTGTTTTTT. Its translation is CASSVEPGTANTGELFF. This chain uses TRBV9 with TRBJ2-2; D possibly matches TRBD1 or TRBD2 (5 bases each). This CDR3 has 17 amino acids. Trimming removed 0 bases from V and 0 bases from J, with 12 bases in between. CDR1 and CDR2 (germline): SGDLS, YYNGEE.

This clonotype occurred a few times. The rearrangement links TRBV27 to TRBJ2-1; D ambiguous. V lost 2 bases to trimming and J lost 0 bases, with 5 bases between them. The CDR3 spans 14 residues. Germline values: CDR1 MNHEY, CDR2 SMNVEV (reference sequence). The CDR3, as DNA: TGTGCCAGCAGTTTACAGAGCTCCTACAATGAGCAGTTCTTC. Translation gives CASSLQSSYNEQFF.

V usage is TRBV3-1 and J usage is TRBJ2-1, with D perhaps TRBD1 or TRBD2 (5 bases each). Trimming removed 1 base from V and 13 bases from J, with 11 bases in between. In germline, CDR1 is LGHDT, CDR2 YNNKEL (reference sequence). The CDR3 has 12 amino acids. CDR3 sequence reads: CASSQGGGDQFF. CDR3 nucleotides: TGTGCCAGCAGCCAAGGTGGGGGAGATCAGTTCTTC.

V and J are TRBV19 and TRBJ1-1; D call uncertain. The V gene lost 5 bases and the J gene lost 1 base, with 8 bases spanning the gap. Germline CDR1 is LNHDA and CDR2 is SQIVND (reference sequence). There are 13 residues in the CDR3. The CDR3 sequence is CASSPLTNTEAFF. CDR3 DNA sequence: TGTGCCAGTAGTCCCCTCACGAACACTGAAGCTTTCTTT.

A single count supports this clonotype. The genes are TRBV20-1 and TRBJ2-5; D remains unclear. This CDR3 is built from 12 residues. From germline, CDR1 is DFQATT and CDR2 SNEGSKA (reference sequence). Trimming took 1 base from V and 4 from J, leaving 7 bases between them. For the CDR3, the DNA is TGCAGTGCTAGAGGCGAGCGAGAGACCCAGTACTTC. Its protein is CSARGERETQYF.

The V call is TRBV5-4, the J call TRBJ2-2; 9 bases are a match to TRBD2. CDR1 SGHNT and CDR2 YYREEE come from the germline V gene (reference sequence). CDR3 length: 16 amino acids. V dropped 0 bases and J dropped 3; count of bases not matched to a gene: 3. The CDR3 region has the DNA TGTGCCAGCAGCTTGGCTAGCGGGACCCACACCGGGGAGCTGTTTTTT. The encoded protein is CASSLASGTHTGELFF.

This chain links TRBV7-3 with TRBJ2-3; D ambiguous. From germline, CDR1 is SGHTA and CDR2 FQGTGA. Trimming left V 3 bases short and J 1 base short, with 11 bases between. This CDR3 is 15 amino acids long. In DNA, the CDR3 is TGTGCCAGCAGCTTCGAACGACTCGGCACAGATACGCAGTATTTT. Protein product: CASSFERLGTDTQYF.

The CDR3 DNA reads TGTGCCAGTAGTACCGGGGGCCGCAATCAGCCCCAGCATTTT. Translated, it gives CASSTGGRNQPQHF. The V and J genes are TRBV19 and TRBJ1-5; tentatively, D is TRBD1 (6 bases). This CDR3 region has 14 residues. Germline CDR1 and CDR2: LNHDA and SQIVND (reference sequence). V gave up 4 bases and J gave up 2 bases, with 9 bases separating them. Variable domain in full (rest from reference TRBV19 and TRBJ1-5): DGGITQSPKYLFRKEGQNVTLSCEQNLNHDAMYWYRQDPGQGLRLIYYSQIVNDFQKGDIAEGYSVSREKKESFPLTVTSAQKNPTAFYLCASSTGGRNQPQHFGDGTRLSIL.

V and J are TRBV23-1 and TRBJ2-3; the D gene could be TRBD1 or TRBD2 (6 bases each). TRBV23-1 is flagged as an ORF with uncertain function. The CDR3 consists of 18 residues. Trimming pared 0 bases from V and 3 bases from J, leaving 19 bases between. The CDR3 DNA follows: TGCGCCAGCAGTCAATCTCGGGCGGGGACAACTCGGACAGATACGCAGTATTTT. Its protein is CASSQSRAGTTRTDTQYF.

The gene calls are TRBV30 and TRBJ2-7, with D unclear. Trimming left V 1 base short and J 3 bases short, with 4 bases between. CDR3 length: 11 amino acids. The germline CDR1 and CDR2 sequences are GTSNPN and SVGIG (reference sequence). The CDR3 DNA is TGTGCCTGGAGTGGGAACTACGAGCAGTACTTC. It translates to CAWSGNYEQYF.

The rearrangement uses TRBV4-2 and TRBJ1-6; D uncertain. Germline-derived CDR1 and CDR2 are LGHNA and YNFKEQ. V lost 4 bases, J lost 13 bases, and 17 bases lay in between. The CDR3 covers 14 residues. CDR3 bases: TGTGCCAGCAGCCCTGTGGACGGATTCGATCCCCTCCACTTT. Translating gives CASSPVDGFDPLHF.

The rearrangement joins TRBV11-2 to TRBJ2-7, with unresolved D. Trimming took 6 bases from V and 0 from J, leaving 9 bases between them. The CDR3 is 13 residues long. Looked up from germline, CDR1 is SGHAT and CDR2 is FQNNGV. The CDR3 sequence is CASRETLSYEQYF. CDR3 in DNA: TGTGCCAGCAGAGAGACGCTCTCCTACGAGCAGTACTTC.

The chain uses TRBV30 and TRBJ1-1, with D possibly being TRBD1 (5 bases). Deletions cut 1 base from V and 6 bases from J, with 12 bases between. This CDR3 comprises 13 residues. Germline CDR1 and CDR2: GTSNPN and SVGIG (reference sequence). The CDR3 DNA sequence: TGTGCCTGGAGTGGGGGGGAAGGCCCTGAAGCTTTCTTT. Translated, it gives CAWSGGEGPEAFF.